The text below deals with one T cell receptor (beta chain). What it recognizes is unknown. These data originate in a study of T cells in Graves' hyperthyroidism and ophthalmopathy. Study conclusions and caveats: Researchers found most expanded thyroid clonotypes above 0.001 in blood as well. Through a model of 13 V-J features, ophthalmopathy was separated from stable hyperthyroidism.

RNA transcripts provided the source from which TCR beta CDR3 regions were amplified. The HTBI primer set was used in a first-round RT-PCR of the TCR CDR3. MiXCR, run by TCRdb on the multiplex PCR reads, gives a single entry per CDR3 protein. The sample records around 340,000 distinct CDR3 sequences, approximately 14% being singletons. Germline V lookup: CDR1 SGHVS, CDR2 FQNEAQ. The CDR3 totals 12 residues. V lost 7 bases and J lost 3, with 10 bases in between. Among the patients, aged 18 to 65, hyperthyroidism was newly diagnosed and had lasted under 2 months. This receptor was identified in a woman between 25 and 40 years old with Graves' hyperthyroidism. The chain joins TRBV7-8 to TRBJ2-7; no clear D. The sequenced sample was blood. CDR3 bases: TGTGCCAGCACCGGGCCACACTACGAGCAGTACTTC. This codes for CASTGPHYEQYF.